The rows below give T cell receptor beta chains drawn from one sample of a study of shared clonotypes between healthy human individuals. The table came from immunoSEQ multiplex PCR; TCRdb's copy has only in-frame clones and leaves some out. The data show 700,000 to 950,000 clones, approximately 97% seen once. Sequencing used naive CD8+ T cells sorted from blood. The receptor source for this set is a man aged 25-45 years in good health. Each CDR3 is given with its conserved first and last residue. A D gene is named only where the DNA matches it firmly. Rows may omit the clone size; those that give it use once, few, many or a size class.

clone_size j_call d_call v_call cdr3_aa cdr3_nt
NA TRBJ2-1 NA TRBV28 CASRFENYNEQFF TGTGCCAGCAGGTTTGAGAATTACAATGAGCAGTTCTTC
NA TRBJ2-5 NA TRBV7-3 CASSSCLLGLVETQYF TGTGCCAGCAGCTCTTGTCTCTTGGGGCTAGTAGAGACCCAGTACTTC
NA TRBJ2-1 NA TRBV27 CASSFQPWRPYNEQFF TGTGCCAGCAGCTTTCAGCCTTGGCGGCCCTACAATGAGCAGTTCTTC
NA TRBJ2-3 NA TRBV7-6 CASSGTNRGVPLGTQYF TGTGCCAGCAGCGGGACTAACAGGGGGGTCCCTCTGGGTACGCAGTATTTT
NA TRBJ2-3 TRBD1 TRBV14 CASSQETGGIADTQYF TGTGCCAGCAGCCAAGAGACAGGGGGCATCGCAGATACGCAGTATTTT
NA TRBJ2-5 NA TRBV11-2 CASSLGRTYQETQYF TGTGCCAGCAGCTTAGGCCGGACATACCAAGAGACCCAGTACTTC
NA TRBJ2-1 TRBD2 TRBV28 CASGLADDYNEQFF TGTGCCAGTGGACTAGCCGACGATTACAATGAGCAGTTCTTC
NA TRBJ2-7 NA TRBV5-6 CASSLVSNSYEQYF TGTGCCAGCAGCTTGGTATCCAACTCCTACGAGCAGTACTTC
NA TRBJ1-1 TRBD1 TRBV10-1 CASSDGEGGRTEAFF TGCGCCAGCAGTGACGGGGAAGGGGGCCGCACTGAAGCTTTCTTT
NA TRBJ1-1 NA TRBV7-9 CASSEGGNTEAFF TGTGCCAGCAGCGAGGGGGGGAACACTGAAGCTTTCTTT
NA TRBJ1-3 NA TRBV7-8 CASSLAKLNTIYF TGTGCCAGCAGCTTAGCGAAGCTAAACACCATATATTTT
NA TRBJ2-6 NA TRBV7-7 CASPGPLGANVLTF TGTGCCAGCCCGGGGCCCCTTGGGGCCAACGTCCTGACTTTC
NA TRBJ2-5 TRBD1 TRBV7-9 CASSRDRTIQETQYF TGTGCCAGCAGTCGGGACAGGACGATTCAAGAGACCCAGTACTTC
NA TRBJ1-3 NA TRBV2 CASSGSRVPGNTIYF TGTGCCAGCAGTGGATCCCGGGTTCCTGGAAACACCATATATTTT
NA TRBJ2-2 TRBD1 TRBV18 CASSPWKGQGSPGELFF TGTGCCAGCTCACCATGGAAGGGACAGGGGTCGCCCGGGGAGCTGTTTTTT
NA TRBJ2-2 TRBD1 TRBV11-2 CASSFPDRGRTGELFF TGTGCCAGCAGCTTCCCGGACAGGGGGCGGACCGGGGAGCTGTTTTTT
NA TRBJ2-1 NA TRBV5-1 CASSLTGFNEQFF TGCGCCAGCAGCTTGACAGGTTTCAATGAGCAGTTCTTC
NA TRBJ1-1 NA TRBV6-5 CASRQGNTEAFF TGTGCCAGCAGACAGGGAAACACTGAAGCTTTCTTT
once TRBJ2-3 TRBD2 TRBV5-1 CASSSLAGSTDTQYF TGCGCCAGCAGCTCGCTAGCGGGATCCACAGATACGCAGTATTTT
NA TRBJ2-7 TRBD2 TRBV28 CASSLLGGAEQYF TGTGCCAGCAGTTTATTGGGAGGGGCCGAGCAGTACTTC
NA TRBJ2-7 TRBD2 TRBV6-1 CASSEGLAGVLYEQYF TGTGCCAGCAGTGAAGGGCTAGCGGGGGTCCTCTACGAGCAGTACTTC
NA TRBJ2-7 NA TRBV27 CASSPAGNLNEQYF TGTGCCAGCAGCCCCGCAGGGAACCTCAACGAGCAGTACTTC
NA TRBJ2-2 NA TRBV29-1 CSALVGGEVDTGELFF TGCAGCGCCCTGGTCGGGGGAGAAGTAGACACCGGGGAGCTGTTTTTT
NA TRBJ2-2 NA TRBV19 CASRSEKFTGELFF TGTGCCAGTAGATCGGAGAAGTTCACCGGGGAGCTGTTTTTT
NA TRBJ2-3 NA TRBV7-9 CASSLFRERGTDTQYF TGTGCCAGCAGCTTATTCCGGGAGCGGGGCACAGATACGCAGTATTTT
NA TRBJ2-7 TRBD1 TRBV6-6 CAIAIRQGTAEQYF TGTGCCATCGCGATACGACAGGGGACAGCCGAGCAGTACTTC
NA TRBJ2-5 NA TRBV7-9 CASSRGLLNF TGTGCCAGCAGTAGGGGACTCCTCAACTTC
NA TRBJ2-7 TRBD2 TRBV27 CASSLVAAGTSYEQYF TGTGCCAGCAGTTTAGTCGCAGCGGGAACTTCCTACGAGCAGTACTTC
NA TRBJ2-1 NA TRBV15 CATSRLGNTNEQFF TGTGCCACCAGCAGATTGGGTAACACGAATGAGCAGTTCTTC
NA TRBJ2-1 NA TRBV15 CATSRDNLAPGQFF TGTGCCACCAGCAGAGATAACTTGGCTCCGGGGCAGTTCTTC
NA TRBJ2-5 TRBD1 TRBV7-9 CASSLAGTGWKETQYF TGTGCCAGCAGCTTAGCGGGGACAGGGTGGAAAGAGACCCAGTACTTC
NA TRBJ2-3 NA TRBV27 CASSSDRSTDTQYF TGTGCCAGCAGTTCGGACCGCAGCACAGATACGCAGTATTTT
NA TRBJ2-7 NA TRBV7-6 CASSFGTYEQYF TGTGCCAGCAGCTTCGGCACCTACGAGCAGTACTTC
NA TRBJ2-7 TRBD1 TRBV18 CASLNRGQGLYEQYF TGTGCCAGCTTAAACCGGGGACAGGGGCTCTACGAGCAGTACTTC
NA TRBJ2-7 NA TRBV7-9 CASSPGATLNLYEQYF TGTGCCAGCAGCCCCGGGGCCACCCTCAACCTCTACGAGCAGTACTTC
NA TRBJ2-3 NA TRBV7-9 CASSLVLGADTQYF TGTGCCAGCAGCTTAGTGCTGGGAGCAGATACGCAGTATTTT
NA TRBJ2-2 NA TRBV4-1 CASGGNTGELFF TGCGCCAGCGGGGGTAACACCGGGGAGCTGTTTTTT
NA TRBJ2-1 NA TRBV7-9 CASSAMDRDEQFF TGTGCCAGCAGCGCCATGGATCGGGACGAGCAGTTCTTC
NA TRBJ2-5 TRBD1 TRBV7-9 CASRGTGLETQYF TGTGCCAGCAGGGGGACAGGGCTGGAGACCCAGTACTTC
NA TRBJ2-1 NA TRBV28 CASSFPPPGVTSPVYNEQFF TGTGCCAGCAGTTTTCCCCCGCCAGGGGTCACTAGCCCGGTCTACAATGAGCAGTTCTTC
NA TRBJ1-5 NA TRBV11-2 CASSLVAGPNQPQHF TGTGCCAGCAGCTTAGTTGCAGGGCCCAATCAGCCCCAGCATTTT
NA TRBJ2-7 TRBD2 TRBV27 CASSLSAGGFGEQYF TGTGCCAGCAGTTTATCGGCGGGAGGTTTTGGCGAGCAGTACTTC
NA TRBJ2-2 TRBD2 TRBV11-2 CASSLRTSPPGELFF TGTGCCAGCAGCTTGCGGACTAGCCCACCCGGGGAGCTGTTTTTT
NA TRBJ2-1 TRBD2 TRBV6-5 CASTYGGANYNEQFF TGTGCCAGCACTTACGGGGGGGCGAACTACAATGAGCAGTTCTTC
NA TRBJ2-2 NA TRBV29-1 CSVLKGENTGELFF TGCAGCGTTCTCAAGGGGGAAAACACCGGGGAGCTGTTTTTT